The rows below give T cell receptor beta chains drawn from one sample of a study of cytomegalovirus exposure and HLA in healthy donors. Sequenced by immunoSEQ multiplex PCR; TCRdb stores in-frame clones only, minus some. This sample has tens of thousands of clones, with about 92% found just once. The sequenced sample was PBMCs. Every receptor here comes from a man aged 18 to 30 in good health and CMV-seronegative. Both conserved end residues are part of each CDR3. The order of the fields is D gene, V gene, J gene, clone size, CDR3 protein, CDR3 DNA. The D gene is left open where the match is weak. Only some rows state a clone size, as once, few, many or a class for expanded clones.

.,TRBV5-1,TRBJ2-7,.,CASGLRESSYEQYF,TGCGCCAGCGGCCTAAGGGAGTCCTCCTACGAGCAGTACTTC
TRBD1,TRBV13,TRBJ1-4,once,CASSRRTGWGEKLFF,TGTGCCAGCAGCCGCCGGACAGGGTGGGGTGAAAAACTGTTTTTT
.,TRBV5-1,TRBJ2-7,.,CASSFGDSYEQYF,TGCGCCAGCAGCTTCGGGGACTCCTACGAGCAGTACTTC
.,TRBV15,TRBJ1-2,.,CATSGTTGFDGYTF,TGTGCCACCAGCGGTACAACAGGGTTTGATGGCTACACCTTC
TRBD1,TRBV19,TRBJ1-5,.,CASRRTGGNQPQHF,TGTGCCAGTAGGAGAACAGGGGGCAATCAGCCCCAGCATTTT
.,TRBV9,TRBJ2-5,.,CASSASPQETQYF,TGTGCCAGCAGCGCTAGTCCGCAAGAGACCCAGTACTTC
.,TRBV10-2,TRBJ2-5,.,CASSETLQETQYF,TGCGCCTCATCCGAGACTCTCCAAGAGACCCAGTACTTC
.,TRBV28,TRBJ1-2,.,CASSLQGWGYTF,TGTGCCAGCAGTTTACAGGGGTGGGGCTACACCTTC
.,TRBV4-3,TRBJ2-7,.,CASSQFSGYEQYF,TGCGCCAGCAGCCAATTTAGCGGCTACGAGCAGTACTTC
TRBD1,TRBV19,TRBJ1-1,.,CASKGQGESTEAFF,TGTGCCAGTAAGGGACAGGGTGAGAGCACTGAAGCTTTCTTT
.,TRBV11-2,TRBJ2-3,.,CASSLLTASGPFTDTQYF,TGTGCCAGCAGCTTACTCACAGCCAGCGGGCCGTTCACAGATACGCAGTATTTT
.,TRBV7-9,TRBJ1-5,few,CASSLEPGSGPDQPQHF,TGTGCCAGCAGCTTGGAGCCTGGTAGCGGGCCCGATCAGCCCCAGCATTTT
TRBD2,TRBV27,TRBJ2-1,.,CASSLFASGLAVISSYNEQFF,TGTGCCAGCAGTCTTTTTGCCTCGGGACTAGCGGTAATTAGCTCCTACAATGAGCAGTTCTTC
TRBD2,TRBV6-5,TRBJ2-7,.,CASTSAGTSLYEQYF,TGTGCCAGCACAAGTGCCGGGACTAGTTTGTACGAGCAGTACTTC
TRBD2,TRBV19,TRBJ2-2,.,CASSSLDLPAGGATGELFF,TGTGCCAGTAGTTCCCTCGACCTCCCAGCGGGAGGGGCCACCGGGGAGCTGTTTTTT
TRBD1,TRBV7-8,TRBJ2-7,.,CASSWTGGTYEQYF,TGTGCCAGCAGCTGGACAGGGGGCACCTACGAGCAGTACTTC
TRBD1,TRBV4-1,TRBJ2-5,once,CASSQTPGTGGETQYF,TGCGCCAGCAGCCAAACCCCCGGGACAGGGGGGGAGACCCAGTACTTC
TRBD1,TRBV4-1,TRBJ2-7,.,CASSQPGTGAEQYF,TGCGCCAGCAGCCAACCCGGGACAGGGGCCGAGCAGTACTTC
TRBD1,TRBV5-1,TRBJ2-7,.,CASSSTGVSYEQYF,TGCGCCAGCAGCTCTACAGGGGTCTCCTACGAGCAGTACTTC
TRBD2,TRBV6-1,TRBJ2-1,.,CASSGGGLANNEQFF,TGTGCCAGCAGTGGCGGGGGACTAGCTAACAATGAGCAGTTCTTC
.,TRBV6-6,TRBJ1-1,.,CASSPTGILNTEAFF,TGTGCCAGCAGCCCAACCGGGATATTGAACACTGAAGCTTTCTTT
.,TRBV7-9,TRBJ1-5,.,CASSLAGQPQHF,TGTGCCAGCAGCTTGGCGGGGCAGCCCCAGCATTTT
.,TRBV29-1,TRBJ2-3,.,CSVEPTDRSTDTQYF,TGCAGCGTTGAACCGACAGACAGAAGCACAGATACGCAGTATTTT
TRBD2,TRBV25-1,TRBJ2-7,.,CASSEYPSGRTLGEQYF,TGTGCCAGCAGTGAATATCCTAGCGGGAGGACCCTGGGCGAGCAGTACTTC
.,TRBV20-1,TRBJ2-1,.,CSGSTLLKQFF,TGCAGTGGATCAACTCTCCTGAAGCAGTTCTTC
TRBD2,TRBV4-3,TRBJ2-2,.,CASSQVGAGEVGTGELFF,TGCGCCAGCAGCCAAGTTGGGGCGGGAGAGGTCGGGACCGGGGAGCTGTTTTTT
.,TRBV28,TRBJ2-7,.,CASSSTKDGFVYEQYF,TGTGCCAGCAGTTCGACCAAAGACGGGTTCGTCTACGAGCAGTACTTC
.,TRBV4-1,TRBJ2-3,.,CASSQYVSTDTQYF,TGCGCCAGCAGCCAATATGTCAGCACAGATACGCAGTATTTT
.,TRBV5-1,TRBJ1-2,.,CASSFGGSGPVYTF,TGCGCCAGCAGCTTTGGAGGGTCCGGTCCTGTCTACACCTTC
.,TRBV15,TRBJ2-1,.,CATSSNRDSYNEQFF,TGTGCCACCAGCAGTAACCGGGACTCCTACAATGAGCAGTTCTTC
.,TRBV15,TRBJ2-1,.,CATSGGTEYNEQFF,TGTGCCACCAGCGGCGGGACAGAGTACAATGAGCAGTTCTTC
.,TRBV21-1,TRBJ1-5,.,CATREEDRGTHQPQHF,TGTGCCACCCGAGAAGAGGACAGGGGAACTCATCAGCCCCAGCATTTT
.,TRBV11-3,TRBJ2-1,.,CASSLQGNEQFF,TGTGCCAGCAGCCTTCAGGGCAATGAGCAGTTCTTC
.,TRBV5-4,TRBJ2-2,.,CASRGANTGELFF,TGTGCCAGCCGGGGGGCCAACACCGGGGAGCTGTTTTTT
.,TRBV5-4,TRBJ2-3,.,CASSLAGGRPTDTQYF,TGTGCCAGCAGCTTAGCCGGGGGGCGCCCCACAGATACGCAGTATTTT
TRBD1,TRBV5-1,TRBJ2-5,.,CASSTTRDRGYLETQYF,TGCGCCAGCAGCACGACCCGGGACAGGGGGTATCTTGAGACCCAGTACTTC
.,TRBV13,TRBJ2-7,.,CASSLSSQFAYEQYF,TGTGCCAGCAGCTTATCGTCACAGTTCGCCTACGAGCAGTACTTC
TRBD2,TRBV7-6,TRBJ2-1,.,CASSGSGGNLFF,TGTGCCAGCAGCGGTAGCGGGGGGAACTTGTTCTTC
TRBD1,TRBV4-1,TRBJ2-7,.,CASSQAMGQGVEQYF,TGCGCCAGCAGCCAAGCGATGGGACAGGGAGTCGAGCAGTACTTC
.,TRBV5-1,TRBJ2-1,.,CASSPQVTRIEQFF,TGCGCCAGCAGCCCTCAGGTGACTAGGATTGAGCAGTTCTTC
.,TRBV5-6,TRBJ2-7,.,CASSSLGSHYEQYF,TGTGCCAGCAGCTCTCTGGGGAGCCACTACGAGCAGTACTTC
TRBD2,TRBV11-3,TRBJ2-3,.,CASSWGLAGGRDTQYF,TGTGCCAGCAGCTGGGGACTAGCGGGAGGGCGTGATACGCAGTATTTT
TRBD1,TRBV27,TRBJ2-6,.,CASPDRVGSGANVLTF,TGTGCCAGTCCGGACAGGGTTGGGTCTGGGGCCAACGTCCTGACTTTC
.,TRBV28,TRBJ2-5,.,CASRRKETQYF,TGTGCCAGCAGGCGGAAAGAGACCCAGTACTTC
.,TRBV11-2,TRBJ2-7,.,CASSDGTGYEQYF,TGTGCCAGCAGCGACGGGACTGGGTACGAGCAGTACTTC
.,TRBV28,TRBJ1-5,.,CASSPLSWSNQPQHF,TGTGCCAGCAGTCCGCTAAGTTGGAGCAATCAGCCCCAGCATTTT
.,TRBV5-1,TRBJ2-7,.,CASSLGGVAYEQYF,TGCGCCAGCAGCTTGGGGGGGGTAGCCTACGAGCAGTACTTC
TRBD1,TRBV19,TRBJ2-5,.,CASRSWGQQETQYF,TGTGCCAGTAGGAGCTGGGGACAGCAAGAGACCCAGTACTTC
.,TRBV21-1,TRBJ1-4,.,CASSIGTGGFEKLFF,TGTGCCAGCAGCATCGGGACAGGGGGCTTTGAAAAACTGTTTTTT
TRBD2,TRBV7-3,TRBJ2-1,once,CASSLAGGPDYNEQFF,TGTGCCAGCAGCTTAGCGGGAGGGCCCGACTACAATGAGCAGTTCTTC
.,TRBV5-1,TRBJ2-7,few,CASSLSGEQYF,TGCGCCAGCAGCTTGAGCGGCGAGCAGTACTTC
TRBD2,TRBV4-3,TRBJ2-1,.,CASSQDRLAGLSNEQFF,TGCGCCAGCAGCCAAGATAGGCTAGCGGGGTTGAGCAATGAGCAGTTCTTC
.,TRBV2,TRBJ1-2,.,CASSVNTARFGGYTF,TGTGCCAGCAGTGTCAATACGGCCAGGTTTGGTGGCTACACCTTC
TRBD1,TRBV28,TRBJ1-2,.,CASGFVPGQGSGYTF,TGTGCCAGCGGATTCGTTCCGGGACAGGGTAGTGGCTACACCTTC
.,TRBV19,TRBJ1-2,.,CASSLIQGNGYTF,TGTGCCAGTAGTCTCATACAGGGAAACGGCTACACCTTC
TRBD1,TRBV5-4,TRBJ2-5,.,CASRGQAQETQYF,TGTGCCAGCAGGGGACAGGCCCAAGAGACCCAGTACTTC